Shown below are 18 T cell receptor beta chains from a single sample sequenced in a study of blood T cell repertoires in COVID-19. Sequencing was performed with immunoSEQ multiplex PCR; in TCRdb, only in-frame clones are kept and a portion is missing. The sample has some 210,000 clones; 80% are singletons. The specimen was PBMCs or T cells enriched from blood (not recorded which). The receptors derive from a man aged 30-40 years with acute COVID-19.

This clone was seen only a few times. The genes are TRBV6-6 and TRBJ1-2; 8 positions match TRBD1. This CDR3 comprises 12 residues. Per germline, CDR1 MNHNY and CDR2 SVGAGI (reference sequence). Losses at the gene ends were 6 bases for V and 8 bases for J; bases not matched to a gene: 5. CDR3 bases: TGTGCCAGCAGCCTGGACAGGGAGGGCTACACCTTC. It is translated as CASSLDREGYTF.

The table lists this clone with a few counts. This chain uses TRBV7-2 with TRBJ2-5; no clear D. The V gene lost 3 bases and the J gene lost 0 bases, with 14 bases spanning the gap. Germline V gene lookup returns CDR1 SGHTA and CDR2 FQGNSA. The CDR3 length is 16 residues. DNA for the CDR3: TGTGCCAGCAGCTTGAAGGCAGGCCTGTACCAAGAGACCCAGTACTTC. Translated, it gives CASSLKAGLYQETQYF.

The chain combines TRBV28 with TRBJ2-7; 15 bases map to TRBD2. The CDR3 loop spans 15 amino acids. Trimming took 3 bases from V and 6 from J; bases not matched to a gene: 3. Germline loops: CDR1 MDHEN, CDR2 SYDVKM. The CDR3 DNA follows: TGTGCCAGCAGTTTCCAGGGACTAGCGGGAGGCGAGCAGTACTTC. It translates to CASSFQGLAGGEQYF.

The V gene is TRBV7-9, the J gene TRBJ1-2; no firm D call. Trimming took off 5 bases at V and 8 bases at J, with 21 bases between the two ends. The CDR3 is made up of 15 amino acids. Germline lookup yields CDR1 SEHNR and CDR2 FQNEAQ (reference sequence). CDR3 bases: TGTGCCAGCAGCCCGGACGGGAGACAACCTAGGGGCTACACCTTC. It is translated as CASSPDGRQPRGYTF.

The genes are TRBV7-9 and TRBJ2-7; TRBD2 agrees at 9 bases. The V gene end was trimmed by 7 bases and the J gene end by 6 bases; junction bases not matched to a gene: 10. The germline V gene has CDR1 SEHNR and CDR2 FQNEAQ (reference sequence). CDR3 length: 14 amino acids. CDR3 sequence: CASTRELAGAEQYF. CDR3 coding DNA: TGTGCCAGCACAAGAGAATTAGCGGGGGCCGAGCAGTACTTC. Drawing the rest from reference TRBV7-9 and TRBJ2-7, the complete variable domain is DTGVSQNPRHKITKRGQNVTFRCDPISEHNRLYWYRQTLGQGPEFLTYFQNEAQLEKSRLLSDRFSAERPKGSFSTLEIQRTEQGDSAMYLCASTRELAGAEQYFGPGTRLTVT.

The CDR3 DNA is TGTGCCAGCAGTTCATGGACGGGGGGGAGCAATCAGCCCCAGCATTTT. It codes for CASSSWTGGSNQPQHF. V gene TRBV6-2 or TRBV6-3 combines with J gene TRBJ1-5; perhaps TRBD1 as D (5 bases). CDR3 length equals 16 residues. V was cut by 4 bases and J by 1 base, with 14 bases left in between. Germline V gene data show CDR1 as MNHEY and CDR2 as SVGEGT.

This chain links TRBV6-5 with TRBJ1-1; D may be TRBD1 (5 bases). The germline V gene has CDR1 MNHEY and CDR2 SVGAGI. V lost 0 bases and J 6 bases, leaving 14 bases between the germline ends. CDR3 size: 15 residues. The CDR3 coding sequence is TGTGCCAGCAGTTACTCTTCAGGGCCGAGAGCTGAAGCTTTCTTT. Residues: CASSYSSGPRAEAFF.

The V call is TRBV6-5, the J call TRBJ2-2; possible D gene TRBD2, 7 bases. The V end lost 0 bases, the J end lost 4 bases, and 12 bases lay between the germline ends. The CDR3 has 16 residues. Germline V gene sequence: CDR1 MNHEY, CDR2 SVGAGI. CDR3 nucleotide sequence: TGTGCCAGCAGTTACTCGAAGGGGGGGGCCACCGGGGAGCTGTTTTTT. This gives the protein CASSYSKGGATGELFF.

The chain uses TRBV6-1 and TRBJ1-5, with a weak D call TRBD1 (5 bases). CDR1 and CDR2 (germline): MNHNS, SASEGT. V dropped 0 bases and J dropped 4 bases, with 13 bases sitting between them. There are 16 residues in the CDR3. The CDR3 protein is CASSEATTVVNQPQHF. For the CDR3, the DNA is TGTGCCAGCAGTGAAGCGACGACAGTCGTAAATCAGCCCCAGCATTTT.

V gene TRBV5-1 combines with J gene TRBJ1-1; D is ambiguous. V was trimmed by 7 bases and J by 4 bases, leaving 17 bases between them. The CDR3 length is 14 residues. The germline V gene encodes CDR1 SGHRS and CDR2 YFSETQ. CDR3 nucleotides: TGCGCCAGCTTAGAGGACCGGGCGGGCACTGAAGCTTTCTTT. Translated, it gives CASLEDRAGTEAFF.

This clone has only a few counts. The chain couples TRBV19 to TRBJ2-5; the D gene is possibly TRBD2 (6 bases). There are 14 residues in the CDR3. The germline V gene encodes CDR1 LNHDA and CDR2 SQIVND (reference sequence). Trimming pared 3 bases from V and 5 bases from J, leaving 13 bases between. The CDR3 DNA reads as TGTGCCAGTAGTATGTACGGGAGACAGGAGACCCAGTACTTC. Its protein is CASSMYGRQETQYF.

CDR3 region: CASSLASGPLSEQYF. The CDR3 DNA follows: TGTGCCAGCAGCTTAGCCTCAGGCCCCCTCTCCGAGCAGTACTTC. The V and J genes are TRBV11-2 and TRBJ2-7, with D hard to call. This CDR3 has 15 residues. With 1 base removed from V and 6 bases from J, the gap between germline ends came to 16 bases. Germline CDR1 reads SGHAT; CDR2 reads FQNNGV. The variable domain in full, with the rest retrieved from reference TRBV11-2 and TRBJ2-7, is EAGVAQSPRYKIIEKRQSVAFWCNPISGHATLYWYQQILGQGPKLLIQFQNNGVVDDSQLPKDRFSAERLKGVDSTLKIQPAKLEDSAVYLCASSLASGPLSEQYFGPGTRLTVT.

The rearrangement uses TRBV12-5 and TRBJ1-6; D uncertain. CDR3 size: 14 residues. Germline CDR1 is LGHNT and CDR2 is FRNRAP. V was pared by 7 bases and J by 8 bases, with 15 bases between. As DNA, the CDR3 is TGTGCTAGTGCCCTGCCCGGGGAATATTCACCCCTCCACTTT. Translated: CASALPGEYSPLHF.

In nucleotides, the CDR3 is TGTGCCAGCAGTGAATATTTGTGGGACAGAGGAAACACCATATATTTT. Encoded protein: CASSEYLWDRGNTIYF. The rearrangement uses TRBV25-1 and TRBJ1-3; 7 positions agree with TRBD1. The CDR3 sequence is 16 residues long. CDR1 and CDR2 from the germline V gene are MGHDK and SYGVNS. V shed 0 bases, J shed 4 bases, and the junction held 6 bases outside the gene matches. Combining the CDR3 with reference TRBV25-1 and TRBJ1-3 gives the whole variable domain EADIYQTPRYLVIGTGKKITLECSQTMGHDKMYWYQQDPGMELHLIHYSYGVNSTEKGDLSSESTVSRIRTEHFPLTLESARPSHTSQYLCASSEYLWDRGNTIYFGEGSWLTVV.

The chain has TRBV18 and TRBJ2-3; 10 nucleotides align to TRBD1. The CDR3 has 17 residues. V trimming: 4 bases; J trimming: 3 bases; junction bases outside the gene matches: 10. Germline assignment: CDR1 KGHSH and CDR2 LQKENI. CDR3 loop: CASSRSAGTGVTDTQYF. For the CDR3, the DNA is TGTGCCAGCTCACGATCGGCCGGGACAGGGGTTACAGATACGCAGTATTTT.

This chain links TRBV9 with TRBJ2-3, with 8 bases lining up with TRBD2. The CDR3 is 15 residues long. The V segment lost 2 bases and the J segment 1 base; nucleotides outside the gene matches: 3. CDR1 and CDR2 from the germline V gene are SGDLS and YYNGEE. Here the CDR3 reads CASSVGRGGTDTQYF. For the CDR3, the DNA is TGTGCCAGCAGCGTCGGGCGGGGGGGCACAGATACGCAGTATTTT.

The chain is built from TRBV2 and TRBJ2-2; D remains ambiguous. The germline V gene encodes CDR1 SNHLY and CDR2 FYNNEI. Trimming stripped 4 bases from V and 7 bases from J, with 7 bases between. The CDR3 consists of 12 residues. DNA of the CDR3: TGTGCCAGCAGTGGACAACTCGGGGAGCTGTTTTTT. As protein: CASSGQLGELFF.

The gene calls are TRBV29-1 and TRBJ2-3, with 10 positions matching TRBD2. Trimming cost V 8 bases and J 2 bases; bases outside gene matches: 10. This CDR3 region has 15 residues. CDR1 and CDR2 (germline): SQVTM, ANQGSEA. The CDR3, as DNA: TGCAGCTCAGGAACTAGCGGGGCATTCACAGATACGCAGTATTTT. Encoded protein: CSSGTSGAFTDTQYF.